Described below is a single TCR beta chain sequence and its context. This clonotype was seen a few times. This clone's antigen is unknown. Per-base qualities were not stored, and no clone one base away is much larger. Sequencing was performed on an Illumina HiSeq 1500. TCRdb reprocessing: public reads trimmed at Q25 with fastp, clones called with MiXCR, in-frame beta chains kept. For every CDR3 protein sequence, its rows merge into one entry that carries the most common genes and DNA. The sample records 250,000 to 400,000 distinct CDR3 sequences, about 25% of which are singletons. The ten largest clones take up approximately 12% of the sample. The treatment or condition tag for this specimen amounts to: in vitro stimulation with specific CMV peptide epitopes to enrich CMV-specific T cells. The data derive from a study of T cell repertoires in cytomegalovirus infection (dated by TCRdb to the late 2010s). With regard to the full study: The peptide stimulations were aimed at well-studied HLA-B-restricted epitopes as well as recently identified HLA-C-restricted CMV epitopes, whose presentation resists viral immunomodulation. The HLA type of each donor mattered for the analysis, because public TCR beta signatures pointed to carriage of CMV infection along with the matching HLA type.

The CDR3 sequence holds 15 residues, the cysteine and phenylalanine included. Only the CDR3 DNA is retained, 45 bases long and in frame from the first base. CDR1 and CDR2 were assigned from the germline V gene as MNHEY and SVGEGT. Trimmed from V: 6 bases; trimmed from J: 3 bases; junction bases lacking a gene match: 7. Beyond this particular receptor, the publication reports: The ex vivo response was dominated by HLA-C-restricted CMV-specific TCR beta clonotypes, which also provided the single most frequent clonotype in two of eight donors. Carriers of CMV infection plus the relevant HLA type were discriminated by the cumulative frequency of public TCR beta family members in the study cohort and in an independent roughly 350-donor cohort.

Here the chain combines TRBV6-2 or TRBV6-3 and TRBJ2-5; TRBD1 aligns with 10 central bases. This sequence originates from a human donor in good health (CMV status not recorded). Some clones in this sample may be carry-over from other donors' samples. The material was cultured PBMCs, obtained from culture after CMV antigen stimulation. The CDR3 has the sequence CASRTPGQGKETQYF. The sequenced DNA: TGTGCCAGCAGAACGCCGGGACAGGGGAAAGAGACCCAGTACTTC.